The sequence of this T cell receptor beta chain was determined in a study of T cell changes during pregnancy in multiple sclerosis. Sequencing was performed with immunoSEQ multiplex PCR; in TCRdb, only in-frame clones are kept and a portion is missing. Here the sample spans fewer than 65,000 clones, 91% being singletons. The source was peripheral blood, collected after pregnancy. This sequence was found in a female donor in good health, enrolled as a control in a pregnancy study.

The DNA of the CDR3 is TGTGCCAGCAGCATCCAAGCGGGGCAGTTCTCTGGAAACACCATATATTTT. Protein product: CASSIQAGQFSGNTIYF. The chain joins TRBV5-8 to TRBJ1-3; D possibly corresponds to TRBD1 (5 bases). The germline V gene encodes CDR1 SGHTS and CDR2 YDEGEE. The CDR3 consists of 17 residues. The V and J ends lost 4 bases and 0 bases respectively, with 17 bases between them.